This entry describes one T cell receptor beta chain. Its antigen is still unknown. Isolated RNA was reverse transcribed in full, so expressed TCRB transcripts were sequenced. Assay: immunoSEQ multiplex PCR; the TCRdb copy retains only in-frame clones and omits some. The sample holds under 150,000 clones; roughly 17% are singletons and the top ten take 2.6%. In total, each donor contributed a single heparinised blood draw that averaged about 110 mL. Each of the CD4+ naive, central memory, regulatory and stem cell-like memory populations was sorted via CD45RO/CCR7/CD25/CD127/CD95/CD27. The data were obtained in a study of beta chain features in type 1 diabetes. Study-level findings and limits: There were fewer insertions and more deletions at the VDJ junctions of type 1 diabetes patients. All four CD4+ subsets of Type 1 diabetes patients contained TCRB CDR3s that were moderately but significantly shorter.

Material for sequencing was central memory CD4+ T cells from blood. The receptor was isolated from a man younger than 30 with type 1 diabetes.

This CDR3 is CATSRPGRGGPTNEQFF. CDR3 sequence (DNA): TGTGCCACCAGCAGACCGGGTCGCGGAGGGCCCACAAATGAGCAGTTCTTC. The chain carries TRBV15 and TRBJ2-1, with a tentative D call TRBD2 (6 bases). CDR1 and CDR2 (germline): LNHNV, YYDKDF (reference sequence). The CDR3 is 17 amino acids. The ends were cut back, 2 bases at V and 7 bases at J, with 21 bases in the middle.